Following are 17 T cell receptor beta chains from one sample sequenced in a study of Graves' ophthalmopathy and Graves' hyperthyroidism. Amplification of the TCR beta CDR3 regions used RNA transcripts (as template). After a first-round RT-PCR with HTBI primers, a second-round multiplex PCR was run. Via MiXCR, TCRdb re-called the multiplex PCR reads, giving one row per CDR3 protein. The sample includes roughly 300,000 distinct CDR3 sequences, about a sixth seen only once; the top ten take around an eighth. Sequenced sample: peripheral blood. The receptors stem from an adult man with Graves' ophthalmopathy.

This clonotype was picked up many times. The chain joins TRBV7-9 to TRBJ1-6; D not resolved. Deletions cut 2 bases from V and 7 bases from J, with 6 bases between. CDR1 and CDR2 from the germline V gene are SEHNR and FQNEAQ (reference sequence). The CDR3 extends over 13 amino acids. This CDR3 reads CASSLQRNSPLHF. The CDR3 DNA follows: TGTGCCAGCAGCTTACAAAGGAATTCACCCCTCCACTTT. Full variable domain (outside the CDR3, taken from reference TRBV7-9 and TRBJ1-6): DTGVSQNPRHKITKRGQNVTFRCDPISEHNRLYWYRQTLGQGPEFLTYFQNEAQLEKSRLLSDRFSAERPKGSFSTLEIQRTEQGDSAMYLCASSLQRNSPLHFGNGTRLTVT.

This clonotype was detected ten times or more. V gene TRBV20-1 combines with J gene TRBJ2-5, with TRBD2 matching 7 bases. This CDR3 is 14 amino acids long. Germline trimming cut 2 bases from V and 5 bases from J; bases unmatched to any gene: 8. Germline CDR1 is DFQATT and CDR2 is SNEGSKA (reference sequence). The CDR3 DNA follows: TGCAGTGCTAGACGTACGGGAGGCGGGGAGACCCAGTACTTC. Its translation: CSARRTGGGETQYF.

This clonotype was found once. The CDR3 protein is CASSTSRQTKANTEAFF. DNA of the CDR3: TGTGCCAGCAGTACCTCCCGACAGACTAAGGCTAACACTGAAGCTTTCTTT. V and J are TRBV6-1 and TRBJ1-1; D may be TRBD1 (5 bases). Trimming shortened V by 5 bases and J by 2 bases, and 21 bases separated the two germline ends. The germline CDR1 and CDR2 sequences are MNHNS and SASEGT. The CDR3 is 17 amino acids.

This clonotype was seen repeatedly, ten times or more. The chain couples TRBV5-1 to TRBJ1-5; TRBD1 is a possible D gene (6 bases). The germline V and J ends were trimmed by 0 bases and 9 bases, with 16 bases remaining between them. Germline lookup yields CDR1 SGHRS and CDR2 YFSETQ. The CDR3 runs 15 residues. In DNA, the CDR3 is TGCGCCAGCAGCTTGGAAGGGGGACGGAAGATGCCCCAGCATTTT. Protein product: CASSLEGGRKMPQHF.

This clonotype has ten or more counts. This chain connects TRBV7-2 to TRBJ1-2, with 8 positions matching TRBD1. The CDR3 sequence is 14 residues long. The germline V gene encodes CDR1 SGHTA and CDR2 FQGNSA. Unmatched junction bases numbered 5, after V lost 5 bases and J lost 3 bases. The DNA of the CDR3 is TGTGCCAGCAGCCGGACGACAGGGGACTATGGCTACACCTTC. Residues: CASSRTTGDYGYTF.

This clonotype was seen only a few times. V gene TRBV7-8 combines with J gene TRBJ2-7, with TRBD2 identical over 11 bases. Per germline, CDR1 SGHVS and CDR2 FQNEAQ. There are 15 residues in the CDR3. The J segment lost 8 bases and the V segment lost 6 bases, leaving 12 bases of the junction unmatched. Written as DNA, the CDR3 is TGTGCCAGCAGTCTAGCGGGAGGAACCTACGAGCAGCAGTACTTC. Translated: CASSLAGGTYEQQYF.

Comments on this clonotype: The junction departs from the called germline gene at one end, perhaps through a read error. The chain carries TRBV6-5 and TRBJ1-2, with D maybe TRBD1 (5 bases). Germline V gives CDR1 MNHEY, CDR2 SVGAGI. The length of the CDR3 is 13 residues. The CDR3 nucleotides read TGTGCCAGCAGTTTCTTCAGGGATGGCGGCTACATCTTC. This sequence encodes CASSFFRDGGYIF.

The J gene is TRBJ2-7, the V gene TRBV7-2; 8 bases map to TRBD2. Trimming took 5 bases from V and 4 from J; bases not matched to a gene: 4. The CDR3 is made up of 13 amino acids. Germline CDR1 and CDR2: SGHTA and FQGNSA. The CDR3 DNA sequence: TGTGCCAGCAGCCGTAGCGGGGCGTACGAGCAGTACTTC. Amino acids: CASSRSGAYEQYF.

This clonotype was picked up many times. J is TRBJ1-1 and V is TRBV30, with D possibly matching TRBD1 (6 bases). V lost 0 bases and J lost 7, with 12 bases in between. The CDR3 runs 13 residues. Germline CDR1 reads GTSNPN; CDR2 reads SVGIG (reference sequence). Here the CDR3 reads CAWSVRTQGEAFF. The CDR3 nucleotides read TGTGCCTGGAGTGTACGAACACAGGGTGAAGCTTTCTTT.

This clonotype was seen repeatedly, ten times or more. The chain carries TRBV7-8 and TRBJ1-6; the match to TRBD1 covers 8 bases. The CDR3 runs to 13 residues. Trimming removed 10 bases from V and 6 bases from J; junction bases left unmatched: 5. Germline V gene sequence: CDR1 SGHVS, CDR2 FQNEAQ. The CDR3 bases are TGTGCCAACGGACAGGGTCCTAATTCACCCCTCCACTTT. Translated, it gives CANGQGPNSPLHF. Combining the CDR3 with reference TRBV7-8 and TRBJ1-6 gives the whole variable domain GAGVSQSPRYKVAKRGQDVALRCDPISGHVSLFWYQQALGQGPEFLTYFQNEAQLDKSGLPSDRFFAERPEGSVSTLKIQRTQQEDSAVYLCANGQGPNSPLHFGNGTRLTVT.

This clonotype was seen many times. The V gene is TRBV5-1, the J gene TRBJ2-7; 7 bases map to TRBD1. The CDR3 consists of 14 residues. CDR1 and CDR2 from the germline V gene are SGHRS and YFSETQ. V was clipped by 2 bases and J by 4 bases; unmatched bases: 6. The CDR3 bases are TGCGCCAGCAGCTTAATAGGGGGCGCGTACGAGCAGTACTTC. Encoded protein: CASSLIGGAYEQYF.

This clonotype has ten or more counts. The chain uses TRBV10-1 and TRBJ2-2, with D uncertain. With 2 bases removed from V and 7 bases from J, the gap between germline ends came to 8 bases. The CDR3 covers 13 residues. Germline values: CDR1 WNHNN, CDR2 SYGVQD (reference sequence). In DNA, the CDR3 is TGCGCCAGCAGTGAGAGACTGAACGGGGAGCTGTTTTTT. As protein: CASSERLNGELFF.

This clonotype has at least ten counts. This chain connects TRBV29-1 to TRBJ1-1, with D possibly TRBD1 on 5 matching bases. Trimming left V 0 bases short and J 5 bases short, with 13 bases between. The CDR3 loop spans 14 amino acids. Germline lookup yields CDR1 SQVTM and CDR2 ANQGSEA. DNA for the CDR3: TGCAGCGTTGAAGATGGGGGTAGTATGACTGAAGCTTTCTTT. Its protein is CSVEDGGSMTEAFF. The whole variable domain, remainder taken from reference TRBV29-1 and TRBJ1-1, is SAVISQKPSRDICQRGTSLTIQCQVDSQVTMMFWYRQQPGQSLTLIATANQGSEATYESGFVIDKFPISRPNLTFSTLTVSNMSPEDSSIYLCSVEDGGSMTEAFFGQGTRLTVV.

With regard to this clonotype: A much larger clone is a single base away; this may be a read error. This chain connects TRBV28 to TRBJ2-5; no reliable D call. Trimming cost V 2 bases and J 4 bases, with 11 bases left between them. Per germline, CDR1 MDHEN and CDR2 SYDVKM. The CDR3 spans 14 residues. The chain's CDR3 is CASSLPPVGETQYF. The CDR3 nucleotides read TGTGCCAGCAGTTTACCCCCTGTGGGAGAGACCCAGTACTTC.

This clonotype was seen a handful of times. The CDR3, as DNA: TGTGCCTGGGCCGATCGCGGTAAGGGGCTACCAAACATTCAGTACTTC. Its translation: CAWADRGKGLPNIQYF. The genes are TRBV30 and TRBJ2-4, with D perhaps matching TRBD1 (5 bases). In germline, CDR1 is GTSNPN, CDR2 SVGIG (reference sequence). The CDR3 consists of 16 residues. V shed 5 bases and J shed 6 bases, with 23 bases lying between them. The full variable domain, with the rest looked up from reference TRBV30 and TRBJ2-4, is SQTIHQWPATLVQPVGSPLSLECTVEGTSNPNLYWYRQAAGRGLQLLFYSVGIGQISSEVPQNLSASRPQDRQFILSSKKLLLSDSGFYLCAWADRGKGLPNIQYFGAGTRLSVL.

This clonotype was seen ten or more times. The gene calls are TRBV27 and TRBJ2-2; 8 bases are a match to TRBD2. This CDR3 has 16 amino acids. The ends lost 2 bases at V and 6 bases at J; junction bases unmatched: 8. Germline CDR1 and CDR2: MNHEY and SMNVEV (reference sequence). This CDR3 is CASSLVLAGGPGELFF. For the CDR3, the DNA is TGTGCCAGCAGTTTAGTCCTCGCGGGAGGACCCGGGGAGCTGTTTTTT.

Many counts were recorded for this clonotype. The chain couples TRBV6-5 to TRBJ2-7; TRBD2 agrees at 8 bases. This CDR3 is built from 14 residues. CDR1 and CDR2 (germline): MNHEY, SVGAGI. Losses at the gene ends were 1 base for V and 3 bases for J; bases not matched to a gene: 2. CDR3 DNA sequence: TGTGCCAGCAGTTACTTCAGCGGGAGCTACGAGCAGTACTTC. Translated, it gives CASSYFSGSYEQYF.